This is a list of T cell receptor beta chains from one sample in a study of shared clonotypes between healthy human individuals. The protocol was immunoSEQ multiplex PCR, while the TCRdb copy is restricted to in-frame clones and leaves out a portion. The table includes nearly 1 million clones, 76% detected once. The material sequenced was memory CD4+ T cells sorted from blood. These receptors originate from a man aged 18 to 30 in good health. Both conserved end residues are part of each CDR3. The D gene is left open where the match is weak. Clone size is stated in some rows and not others, as once, few, many or a class when expanded.

clone size,V gene,J gene,D gene,CDR3 protein,CDR3 DNA
-,TRBV7-2,TRBJ2-3,-,CASSLNRLGGGDTQYF,TGTGCCAGCAGCTTAAACCGACTAGGGGGTGGGGATACGCAGTATTTT
-,TRBV6-6,TRBJ2-3,TRBD2,CASSLQRGGTDTQYF,TGTGCCAGCAGTTTACAGCGGGGCGGCACAGATACGCAGTATTTT
-,TRBV7-8,TRBJ2-4,-,CASSSGEGENIQYF,TGTGCCAGCAGCTCAGGCGAGGGGGAGAACATTCAGTACTTC
-,TRBV5-1,TRBJ1-6,-,CASSLASGDSPLHF,TGCGCCAGCAGCTTGGCGTCAGGAGATTCACCCCTCCACTTT
once,TRBV5-1,TRBJ2-1,-,CASSSASSNEQFF,TGCGCCAGCAGCTCCGCCTCGTCCAATGAGCAGTTCTTC
-,TRBV27,TRBJ2-2,-,CASRSGFGPTRSGELFF,TGTGCCAGCCGCTCGGGATTTGGGCCCACTAGATCCGGGGAGCTGTTTTTT
many,TRBV5-6,TRBJ1-6,-,CASSAPFSSSPLHF,TGTGCCAGCAGCGCCCCATTTAGTTCCTCACCCCTCCACTTT
-,TRBV20-1,TRBJ1-4,-,CSARKGEKLFF,TGCAGTGCTAGAAAGGGTGAAAAACTGTTTTTT
-,TRBV11-3,TRBJ1-3,-,CASSLEGKAGNTIYF,TGTGCCAGCAGCTTGGAGGGTAAAGCTGGAAACACCATATATTTT
-,TRBV2,TRBJ2-7,-,CASSGRDPNYEQYF,TGTGCCAGCAGTGGAAGGGACCCTAACTACGAGCAGTACTTC
-,TRBV28,TRBJ2-1,TRBD1,CASNFDRGRYNEQFF,TGTGCCAGCAACTTTGACAGGGGTCGTTACAATGAGCAGTTCTTC
-,TRBV5-4,TRBJ2-6,TRBD1,CASSLLGQGSSGANVLTF,TGTGCCAGCAGCTTGTTGGGACAGGGGAGCTCTGGGGCCAACGTCCTGACTTTC
-,TRBV7-8,TRBJ1-1,-,CASSPGVPNTEAFF,TGTGCCAGCAGCCCCGGGGTGCCGAACACTGAAGCTTTCTTT
few,TRBV12-5,TRBJ2-2,TRBD2,CASGPPTSGANTGELFF,TGTGCTAGTGGTCCCCCTACTAGCGGAGCGAACACCGGGGAGCTGTTTTTT
-,TRBV5-6,TRBJ2-5,-,CASSLVPGNVETQYF,TGTGCCAGCAGCTTAGTTCCGGGGAATGTGGAGACCCAGTACTTC
-,TRBV7-2,TRBJ1-5,-,CASSLEGGVQPQHF,TGTGCCAGCAGCTTAGAGGGGGGGGTTCAGCCCCAGCATTTT
-,TRBV9,TRBJ1-2,-,CASSVAVGNYGYTF,TGTGCCAGCAGCGTAGCGGTGGGTAACTATGGCTACACCTTC